The present T cell receptor (beta chain) was sequenced within a study of Graves' ophthalmopathy and Graves' hyperthyroidism. The V gene lost 2 bases and the J gene lost 6 bases, with 11 bases spanning the gap. This CDR3 region has 13 residues. CDR1 SGHTS and CDR2 YDEGEE come from the germline V gene. This clonotype was counted at least ten times. Its specificity is unknown. Whole-study results and caveats: In blood, most expanded thyroid clonotypes above 0.001 frequency were also detected.

RNA transcripts yielded amplified TCR beta CDR3 regions. The authors performed first-round RT-PCR with HTBI primers and then a second-round multiplex PCR. A single record per CDR3 protein comes from TCRdb applying MiXCR to the multiplex PCR reads. Altogether hundreds of thousands of distinct CDR3 sequences are present, over 40% being singletons, with the ten largest covering 2.5% to 3.5%. The clonotype was recovered from an adult man with Graves' ophthalmopathy. The chain links TRBV5-8 to TRBJ1-2; D possibly corresponds to TRBD1 (5 bases). Input material: peripheral blood. CDR3 DNA sequence: TGTGCCAGCAGCTTCCACCCGACAGATGGCTACACCTTC. Protein product: CASSFHPTDGYTF. Drawing the rest from reference TRBV5-8 and TRBJ1-2, the complete variable domain is EAGVTQSPTHLIKTRGQQATLRCSPISGHTSVYWYQQALGLGLQFLLWYDEGEERNRGNFPPRFSGRQFPNYSSELNVNALELEDSALYLCASSFHPTDGYTFGSGTRLTVV.